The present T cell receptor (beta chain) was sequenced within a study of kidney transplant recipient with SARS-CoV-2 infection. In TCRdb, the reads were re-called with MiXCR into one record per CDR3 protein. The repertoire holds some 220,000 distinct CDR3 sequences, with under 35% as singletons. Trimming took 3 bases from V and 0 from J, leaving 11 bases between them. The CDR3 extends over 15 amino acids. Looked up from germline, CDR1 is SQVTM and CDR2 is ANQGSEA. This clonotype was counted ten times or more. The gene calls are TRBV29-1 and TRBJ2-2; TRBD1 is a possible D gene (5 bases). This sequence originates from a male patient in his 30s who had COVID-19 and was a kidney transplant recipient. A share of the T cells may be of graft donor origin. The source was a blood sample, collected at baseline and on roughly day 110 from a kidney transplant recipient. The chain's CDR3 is CSVEPGRSNTGELFF. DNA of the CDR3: TGCAGCGTTGAGCCAGGGCGTTCGAACACCGGGGAGCTGTTTTTT.